The rows below give T cell receptor beta chains drawn from one sample of a study of shared clonotypes between healthy human individuals. Sequencing was performed with immunoSEQ multiplex PCR; in TCRdb, only in-frame clones are kept and a portion is missing. The table shows fewer than 500,000 clones, with about three quarters occurring only once. The sample taken for sequencing was PBMCs. Every receptor here comes from a middle-aged woman in good health. Some clones in this sample may be carry-over from other donors' samples. Both conserved end residues are part of each CDR3. The order of the fields is clone size, J gene, D gene, V gene, CDR3 DNA, CDR3 protein. D genes are given only for firm matches. Expanded clones are given a class, and other clones once, few, many or no size at all.

clone size: NA
J gene: TRBJ1-2
D gene: TRBD1
V gene: TRBV7-2
CDR3 DNA: TGTGCCAGCAGCCCCAATGACAGGGTAGTTTATGGCTACACCTTC
CDR3 protein: CASSPNDRVVYGYTF

clone size: NA
J gene: TRBJ2-7
D gene: TRBD1
V gene: TRBV6-1
CDR3 DNA: TGTGCCATCTCGCCGGGACAGGGTCCACGCTACGAGCAGTACTTC
CDR3 protein: CAISPGQGPRYEQYF

clone size: NA
J gene: TRBJ2-7
D gene: TRBD2
V gene: TRBV13
CDR3 DNA: TGTGCCAGCAGCGTCCGAACTAGCGGGGGTACCTACGAGCAGTACTTC
CDR3 protein: CASSVRTSGGTYEQYF

clone size: NA
J gene: TRBJ1-1
D gene: NA
V gene: TRBV30
CDR3 DNA: TGTGCCTGGAGTGTCCGGACCCCAGAGGTGGCTTTCTTT
CDR3 protein: CAWSVRTPEVAFF

clone size: NA
J gene: TRBJ2-7
D gene: NA
V gene: TRBV15
CDR3 DNA: TGTGCCACCGGGCCGCCTTCCTACGAGCAGTACTTC
CDR3 protein: CATGPPSYEQYF

clone size: NA
J gene: TRBJ2-3
D gene: NA
V gene: TRBV5-1
CDR3 DNA: TGCGCCAGCAGCTTGGCCGGACAGTCTAGCACAGATACGCAGTATTTT
CDR3 protein: CASSLAGQSSTDTQYF

clone size: once
J gene: TRBJ1-5
D gene: TRBD1
V gene: TRBV10-3
CDR3 DNA: TGTGCCATCAGTGAAGGGGACAGGGGCAGCAATCAGCCCCAGCATTTT
CDR3 protein: CAISEGDRGSNQPQHF

clone size: NA
J gene: TRBJ2-1
D gene: TRBD2
V gene: TRBV4-2
CDR3 DNA: TGTGCCAGCAGCCAACCTGGGACTAGGGGCAATGAGCAGTTCTTC
CDR3 protein: CASSQPGTRGNEQFF

clone size: NA
J gene: TRBJ2-5
D gene: TRBD2
V gene: TRBV30
CDR3 DNA: TGTGCCTGGAATCCGGGACTAAAAGAGACCCAGTACTTC
CDR3 protein: CAWNPGLKETQYF

clone size: NA
J gene: TRBJ2-5
D gene: TRBD2
V gene: TRBV9
CDR3 DNA: TGTGCCAGCAGCGCCATAGCGGGGGGGTACGGGACCCAGTACTTC
CDR3 protein: CASSAIAGGYGTQYF

clone size: NA
J gene: TRBJ2-1
D gene: TRBD2
V gene: TRBV7-9
CDR3 DNA: TGTGCCAGCAGATTGGGGAGCCGGGAGGGTTGGAATGAGCAGTTCTTC
CDR3 protein: CASRLGSREGWNEQFF

clone size: NA
J gene: TRBJ2-1
D gene: TRBD1
V gene: TRBV6-6
CDR3 DNA: TGTGCCAGCAGTTACTCGGGACAGGGGAGCTTGGATGAGCAGTTCTTC
CDR3 protein: CASSYSGQGSLDEQFF

clone size: NA
J gene: TRBJ2-1
D gene: NA
V gene: TRBV12-5
CDR3 DNA: TGTGCTAGTGGTTTGGTCCTGACCAATCAGCGGGTCGCCTACAATGAGCAGTTCTTC
CDR3 protein: CASGLVLTNQRVAYNEQFF

clone size: few
J gene: TRBJ2-7
D gene: TRBD1
V gene: TRBV29-1
CDR3 DNA: TGCAGCGTTGTGGGGGTCAGGGGGCCCGAGCAGTACTTC
CDR3 protein: CSVVGVRGPEQYF

clone size: NA
J gene: TRBJ2-7
D gene: NA
V gene: TRBV27
CDR3 DNA: TGTGCCCCCCCCCGGACTGTTAGGTACGAGCAGTACTTC
CDR3 protein: CAPPRTVRYEQYF

clone size: NA
J gene: TRBJ1-1
D gene: NA
V gene: TRBV21-1
CDR3 DNA: TGTGCCAGCAGCAAAGATCGGGGGGCTTTCTTT
CDR3 protein: CASSKDRGAFF

clone size: NA
J gene: TRBJ1-1
D gene: TRBD1
V gene: TRBV10-3
CDR3 DNA: TGTGCCATCAGTACGGGACAGGGCCTTATGAACACTGAAGCTTTCTTT
CDR3 protein: CAISTGQGLMNTEAFF

clone size: NA
J gene: TRBJ2-3
D gene: TRBD2
V gene: TRBV11-2
CDR3 DNA: TGTGCCAGCAGCTTAGGGGCTAGCGGGGCGGGCACAGATACGCAGTATTTT
CDR3 protein: CASSLGASGAGTDTQYF

clone size: NA
J gene: TRBJ2-1
D gene: NA
V gene: TRBV28
CDR3 DNA: TGTGCCAGCAGCCCGGTCGGGTCCTACAATGAGCAGTTCTTC
CDR3 protein: CASSPVGSYNEQFF

clone size: once
J gene: TRBJ2-2
D gene: TRBD2
V gene: TRBV6-1
CDR3 DNA: TGTGCCAGCAGTGGGTTACTAGCGGGGAACACCGGGGAGCTGTTTTTT
CDR3 protein: CASSGLLAGNTGELFF

clone size: NA
J gene: TRBJ1-5
D gene: NA
V gene: TRBV6-5
CDR3 DNA: TGTGCCAGCAGCGGCCGGGGCCGGGGGAATCAGCCCCAGCATTTT
CDR3 protein: CASSGRGRGNQPQHF

clone size: NA
J gene: TRBJ2-3
D gene: TRBD2
V gene: TRBV5-1
CDR3 DNA: TGCGCCAGCAGCTTGGCCGGCGGGAGGACAGATACGCAGTATTTT
CDR3 protein: CASSLAGGRTDTQYF

clone size: NA
J gene: TRBJ2-1
D gene: TRBD2
V gene: TRBV7-9
CDR3 DNA: TGTGCCAGCAGCTTAGAAGGACTAGCAATCAATGAGCAGTTCTTC
CDR3 protein: CASSLEGLAINEQFF

clone size: NA
J gene: TRBJ2-7
D gene: NA
V gene: TRBV6-1
CDR3 DNA: TGTGCCAGCAGCACTGACCCATCCTCCTACGAGCAGTACTTC
CDR3 protein: CASSTDPSSYEQYF

clone size: NA
J gene: TRBJ2-3
D gene: TRBD2
V gene: TRBV5-1
CDR3 DNA: TGCGCCAGCAGGGGACTAGCGGGAGGGGGGCCCACAGATACGCAGTATTTT
CDR3 protein: CASRGLAGGGPTDTQYF

clone size: NA
J gene: TRBJ2-7
D gene: NA
V gene: TRBV7-3
CDR3 DNA: TGTGCCAGCAGCTCTTCCGGGACTCCTCTGAACGAGCAGTACTTC
CDR3 protein: CASSSSGTPLNEQYF

clone size: NA
J gene: TRBJ1-4
D gene: TRBD1
V gene: TRBV28
CDR3 DNA: TGTGCCAGCACCGCACAGGGGGCTAATGAAAAACTGTTTTTT
CDR3 protein: CASTAQGANEKLFF

clone size: once
J gene: TRBJ2-1
D gene: TRBD1
V gene: TRBV5-4
CDR3 DNA: TGTGCCAGCAGCGCCGACAGGGTGGGTGAGCAGTTCTTC
CDR3 protein: CASSADRVGEQFF

clone size: NA
J gene: TRBJ2-7
D gene: NA
V gene: TRBV6-1
CDR3 DNA: TGTGCCAGCAGGGCCCCGGCAGCCCTATACGAGCAGTACTTC
CDR3 protein: CASRAPAALYEQYF

clone size: once
J gene: TRBJ2-1
D gene: TRBD2
V gene: TRBV10-2
CDR3 DNA: TGCGCCAGCATCGGGGGGAGGTACAATGAGCAGTTCTTC
CDR3 protein: CASIGGRYNEQFF

clone size: many
J gene: TRBJ2-3
D gene: NA
V gene: TRBV6-4
CDR3 DNA: TGTGCCAGCAGTGACGGAGGTGGGGGCACAGATACGCAGTATTTT
CDR3 protein: CASSDGGGGTDTQYF

clone size: NA
J gene: TRBJ2-1
D gene: NA
V gene: TRBV14
CDR3 DNA: TGTGCCAGCAGCCAAGATCGGGGGCAGATATACAATGAGCAGTTCTTC
CDR3 protein: CASSQDRGQIYNEQFF

clone size: NA
J gene: TRBJ2-1
D gene: NA
V gene: TRBV5-1
CDR3 DNA: TGCGCCAGCAGCCCTGGGACGGAATACAATGAGCAGTTCTTC
CDR3 protein: CASSPGTEYNEQFF

clone size: NA
J gene: TRBJ1-3
D gene: TRBD1
V gene: TRBV19
CDR3 DNA: TGTGCCAGTAAGGCCAGGGGGAACGGAAACACCATATATTTT
CDR3 protein: CASKARGNGNTIYF

clone size: few
J gene: TRBJ1-2
D gene: NA
V gene: TRBV18
CDR3 DNA: TGTGCCAGCTCAATGACCTCCGGGACCGCATATGGCTACACCTTC
CDR3 protein: CASSMTSGTAYGYTF

clone size: NA
J gene: TRBJ2-3
D gene: TRBD2
V gene: TRBV19
CDR3 DNA: TGTGCCAGTAGCCAGGGACTAGCGAGGCCAGATACGCAGTATTTT
CDR3 protein: CASSQGLARPDTQYF

clone size: NA
J gene: TRBJ1-2
D gene: TRBD1
V gene: TRBV6-5
CDR3 DNA: TGTGCCAGCAGTTACTCGAGGGGACAGGGAATAGATGGCTACACCTTC
CDR3 protein: CASSYSRGQGIDGYTF

clone size: NA
J gene: TRBJ2-5
D gene: TRBD2
V gene: TRBV6-5
CDR3 DNA: TGTGCCAGCAGTTACCTCGCACTAGCGGGAGCGGAGACCCAGTACTTC
CDR3 protein: CASSYLALAGAETQYF

clone size: NA
J gene: TRBJ1-5
D gene: TRBD1
V gene: TRBV28
CDR3 DNA: TGTGCCAGCAGTCCCGGGACAGGGAGGTTGGGCAATCAGCCCCAGCATTTT
CDR3 protein: CASSPGTGRLGNQPQHF

clone size: NA
J gene: TRBJ2-4
D gene: NA
V gene: TRBV9
CDR3 DNA: TGTGCCAGCAGCGTAGCTCTCACTTCGGGAAACATTCAGTACTTC
CDR3 protein: CASSVALTSGNIQYF

clone size: once
J gene: TRBJ1-3
D gene: NA
V gene: TRBV4-1
CDR3 DNA: TGCGCCAGCAGCCACGGGCCCGGGAGTCAGATGATTGGAAACACCATATATTTT
CDR3 protein: CASSHGPGSQMIGNTIYF

clone size: NA
J gene: TRBJ2-1
D gene: NA
V gene: TRBV18
CDR3 DNA: TGTGCCAGCTCACTTGGACGCTTCAATGAGCAGTTCTTC
CDR3 protein: CASSLGRFNEQFF